These 10 T cell receptor beta chains originate from one sample sequenced in a study of molecular identifiers for immune sequencing clone quantification. MiXCR, run by TCRdb on the PCR reads, gives a single entry per CDR3 protein. The sample consists of hundreds of thousands of distinct CDR3 sequences, roughly 25% of them appearing once. Material for sequencing was naive CD8+ T cells from blood, with Jurkat cell RNA spiked in. Subset given: FACS-sorted CD8+CD4-CCR7+CD45RA+ naive T cells. Receptor source: a human donor in good health. Some libraries in this study had Jurkat cell RNA spiked in.

The rearrangement uses TRBV3-1 and TRBJ2-3; 8 positions agree with TRBD2. CDR1 is LGHDT and CDR2 is YNNKEL in the germline V gene (reference sequence). V lost 1 base and J lost 1; bases outside the gene matches: 7. This CDR3 is built from 17 residues. The CDR3 DNA reads as TGTGCCAGCAGCCAAGCCTCGGAACTAGCGGGCACAGATACGCAGTATTTT. Translation gives CASSQASELAGTDTQYF.

Comment on this clonotype: A much larger clonotype is one base distant, so this may be a read error. Because the CDR3 is missing its conserved closing phenylalanine or tryptophan, this is likely a read error. This chain connects TRBV20-1 to TRBJ1-1, with unresolved D. The CDR3 runs to 11 residues. The germline V gene encodes CDR1 DFQATT and CDR2 SNEGSKA (reference sequence). V gave up 4 bases and J gave up 0 bases, with 3 bases separating them. The CDR3: CSANMNTEAFS. The CDR3, as DNA: TGCAGTGCTAACATGAACACTGAAGCTTTCTCT.

This clonotype was detected ten times or more. The chain employs TRBV29-1 and TRBJ1-5; D possibly corresponds to TRBD1 (6 bases). Germline assignment: CDR1 SQVTM and CDR2 ANQGSEA. CDR3 length equals 17 residues. The V end was cut by 6 bases, the J end by 4 bases, with 25 bases between. The CDR3 DNA is TGCAGCGTCGCCCAGGTCGTGAGCCGGGACAAAAATCAGCCCCAGCATTTT. Its protein is CSVAQVVSRDKNQPQHF.

The sample holds a few counts of this clonotype. This CDR3 is CASRDINTPETQYF. CDR3 DNA sequence: TGTGCCAGCCGGGACATCAATACTCCAGAGACCCAGTACTTC. The genes are TRBV12-3 or TRBV12-4 and TRBJ2-5; D is possibly TRBD1 (6 bases). The CDR3 runs 14 residues. The V end was cut by 8 bases, the J end by 4 bases, with 17 bases between.

This clonotype was found many times. The rearrangement links TRBV7-9 to TRBJ1-5; a weak D match, TRBD1 (5 bases). The CDR3 has 15 residues. V lost 1 base, J lost 2 bases, and 9 bases lay in between. Germline values: CDR1 SEHNR, CDR2 FQNEAQ (reference sequence). CDR3 in amino acids: CASSLGGFGNQPQHF. Written as DNA, the CDR3 is TGTGCCAGCAGCTTAGGGGGCTTTGGCAATCAGCCCCAGCATTTT.

Worth noting for this clonotype: One end of the junction does not line up with germline, which may come from a read error. This sequence joins TRBV29-1 and TRBJ2-3, with 10 bases fitting TRBD2. CDR1 and CDR2 from the germline V gene are SQVTM and ANQGSEA. This CDR3 region has 14 residues. CDR3 sequence: CGVALAGDTDTQYF. The DNA for the CDR3 is TGCGGCGTTGCCCTAGCGGGAGACACAGATACGCAGTATTTT.

The V call is TRBV18, the J call TRBJ2-7, with TRBD1 identical over 8 bases. Germline CDR1 KGHSH, CDR2 LQKENI. The CDR3 extends over 15 amino acids. With 1 base clipped from V and 3 bases from J, the junction kept 5 bases outside the gene matches. CDR3 in amino acids: CASSPRQGPFYEQYF. In DNA, the CDR3 is TGTGCCAGCTCACCACGACAGGGGCCCTTCTACGAGCAGTACTTC.

This clonotype was counted ten times or more. The rearrangement joins TRBV30 to TRBJ2-5; the match to TRBD2 covers 8 bases. V shed 0 bases and J 4 bases; nucleotides not matched to a gene: 7. This CDR3 has 15 residues. Per the germline V gene, CDR1 is GTSNPN and CDR2 is SVGIG (reference sequence). The CDR3 loop is CAWSVRVGGGETQYF. The DNA of the CDR3 is TGTGCCTGGAGTGTACGGGTCGGGGGGGGAGAGACCCAGTACTTC.

This clonotype has a handful of counts. The chain carries TRBV4-3 and TRBJ2-1, with 7 bases aligning to TRBD2. Germline CDR1 LGHNA, CDR2 YSLEER. The CDR3 has 16 amino acids. V was pared by 1 base and J by 8 bases, with 11 bases of the junction left unmatched. CDR3 sequence (DNA): TGCGCCAGCAGCCAAGTTGTTTGGGGGGGAAGCGATGAGCAGTTCTTC. The encoded protein is CASSQVVWGGSDEQFF.

A word on this clonotype: Mismatch with germline at one junction end may stem from a read error. This CDR3 reads CANSPIGTGASYEQYF. In nucleotides, the CDR3 is TGTGCCAACAGCCCCATTGGGACAGGGGCTTCCTACGAGCAGTACTTC. The V gene is TRBV7-2, the J gene TRBJ2-7, with 10 bases lining up with TRBD1. The CDR3 loop spans 16 amino acids. Germline values: CDR1 SGHTA, CDR2 FQGNSA.